The source of this T cell receptor (beta chain) is a study of cytomegalovirus exposure and HLA in healthy donors. The CDR3 covers 13 residues. The ends were cut back, 7 bases at V and 0 bases at J, with 9 bases in the middle. Per germline, CDR1 MNHNS and CDR2 SASEGT. This PCR relied on a set of 60 Vbeta primers and 13 Jbeta primers. This table comes from immunoSEQ multiplex PCR, and its TCRdb copy is limited to in-frame clones, with some not included. Among approximately 240,000 clones listed, roughly 82% were seen once. The sequenced sample consisted of PBMCs. The V and J genes are TRBV6-1 and TRBJ1-1; D unclear. This TCR came from a woman in her thirties or forties in good health and CMV-seropositive. CDR3 DNA: TGTGCCAGCACGTCAGGAATGAACACTGAAGCTTTCTTT. Translated, it gives CASTSGMNTEAFF.